Listed here are 4 T cell receptor beta chains from one sample, sequenced in a study of radiation and T cells in renal cell carcinoma. Data came from immunoSEQ multiplex PCR; TCRdb stores just in-frame clones and leaves some out. The top ten clones hold nearly 6% of a sample with around 70,000 clones, roughly 82% of them seen once. Time point reported: blood 2 weeks post-SBRT. As for treatment: 15 Gy SBRT to primary tumor, nephrectomy 4 weeks later. The sample here was blood, taken from a patient whose treatment included radiotherapy and nephrectomy. These receptors came from a man between 60 and 75 years old with renal cell carcinoma.

The rearrangement uses TRBV4-1 and TRBJ1-2, with TRBD1 as a possible D gene (5 bases). Trimming cost V 6 bases and J 7 bases, with 15 bases left between them. From germline, CDR1 is MGHRA and CDR2 YSYEKL. This CDR3 spans 13 amino acids. The CDR3 loop reads CASSSQGRGGYTF. The CDR3 DNA is TGCGCCAGCAGTTCCCAGGGTAGGGGTGGCTACACCTTC.

This clone came up a few times. This chain links TRBV6-5 with TRBJ2-1; the D is unclear. The germline V gene has CDR1 MNHEY and CDR2 SVGAGI. The CDR3 is 12 residues long. Trimming left V 6 bases short and J 7 bases short, with 10 bases between. CDR3 bases: TGTGCCAGCAGCCTAAGAGGAAATGAGCAGTTCTTC. The encoded protein is CASSLRGNEQFF.

The chain uses TRBV6-1 and TRBJ2-3; no firm D call. CDR1 is MNHNS and CDR2 is SASEGT in the germline V gene. The CDR3 is 15 residues long. Trimming removed 5 bases from V and 0 bases from J, with 12 bases in between. CDR3 sequence reads: CASSPSARSTDTQYF. For the CDR3, the DNA is TGTGCCAGCAGTCCCTCTGCGCGGAGCACAGATACGCAGTATTTT.

The V gene is TRBV13, the J gene TRBJ2-5; no reliable D call. Germline assignment: CDR1 PRHDT and CDR2 FYEKMQ (reference sequence). V lost 3 bases and J lost 3, with 5 bases in between. There are 12 residues in the CDR3. CDR3 DNA sequence: TGTGCCAGCAGCTTTCAGGAAGAGACCCAGTACTTC. Its protein is CASSFQEETQYF.